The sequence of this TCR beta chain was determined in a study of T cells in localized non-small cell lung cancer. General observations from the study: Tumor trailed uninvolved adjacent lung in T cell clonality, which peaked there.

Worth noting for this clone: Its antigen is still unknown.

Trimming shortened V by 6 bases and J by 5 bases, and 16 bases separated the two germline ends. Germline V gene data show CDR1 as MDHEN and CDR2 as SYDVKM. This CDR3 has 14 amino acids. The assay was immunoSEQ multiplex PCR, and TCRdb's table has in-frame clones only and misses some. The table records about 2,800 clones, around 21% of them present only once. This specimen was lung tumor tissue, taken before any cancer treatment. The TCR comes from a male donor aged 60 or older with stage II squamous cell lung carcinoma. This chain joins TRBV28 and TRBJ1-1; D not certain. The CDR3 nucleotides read TGTGCCAGCAGATCCAACACTCTTGGGACTGAAGCTTTCTTT. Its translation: CASRSNTLGTEAFF. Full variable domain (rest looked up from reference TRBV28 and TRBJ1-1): DVKVTQSSRYLVKRTGEKVFLECVQDMDHENMFWYRQDPGLGLRLIYFSYDVKMKEKGDIPEGYSVSREKKERFSLILESASTNQTSMYLCASRSNTLGTEAFFGQGTRLTVV.